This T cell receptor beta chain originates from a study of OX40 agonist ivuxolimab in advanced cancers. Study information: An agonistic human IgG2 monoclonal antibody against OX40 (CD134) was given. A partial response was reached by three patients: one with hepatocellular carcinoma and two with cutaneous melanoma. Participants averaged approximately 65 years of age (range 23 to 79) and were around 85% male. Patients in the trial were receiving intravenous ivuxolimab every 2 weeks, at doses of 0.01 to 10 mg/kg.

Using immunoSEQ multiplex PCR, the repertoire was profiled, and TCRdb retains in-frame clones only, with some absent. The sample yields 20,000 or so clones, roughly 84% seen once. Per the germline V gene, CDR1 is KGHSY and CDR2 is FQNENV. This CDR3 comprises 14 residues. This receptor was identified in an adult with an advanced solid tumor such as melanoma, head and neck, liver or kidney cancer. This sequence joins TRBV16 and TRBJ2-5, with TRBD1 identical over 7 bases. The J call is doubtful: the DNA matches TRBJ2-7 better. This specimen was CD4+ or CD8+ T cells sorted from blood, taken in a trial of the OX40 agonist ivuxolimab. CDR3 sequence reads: CASSHPGQPYEQYF. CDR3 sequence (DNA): TGTGCCAGCAGCCATCCGGGACAGCCCTACGAGCAGTACTTC.